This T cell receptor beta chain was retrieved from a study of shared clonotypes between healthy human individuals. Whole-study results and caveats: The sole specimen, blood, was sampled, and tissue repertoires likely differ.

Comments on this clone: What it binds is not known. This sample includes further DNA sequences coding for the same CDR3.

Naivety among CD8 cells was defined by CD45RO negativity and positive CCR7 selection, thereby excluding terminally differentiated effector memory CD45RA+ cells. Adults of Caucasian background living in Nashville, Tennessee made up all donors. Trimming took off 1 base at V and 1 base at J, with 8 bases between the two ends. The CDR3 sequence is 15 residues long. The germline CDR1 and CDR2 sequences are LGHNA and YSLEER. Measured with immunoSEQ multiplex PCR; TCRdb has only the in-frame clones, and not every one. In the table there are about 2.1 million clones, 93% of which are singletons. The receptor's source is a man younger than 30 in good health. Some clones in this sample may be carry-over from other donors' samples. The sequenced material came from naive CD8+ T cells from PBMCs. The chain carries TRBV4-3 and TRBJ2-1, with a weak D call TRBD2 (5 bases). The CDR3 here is CASSQGSGSYNEQFF. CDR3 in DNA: TGCGCCAGCAGCCAAGGGAGCGGATCCTACAATGAGCAGTTCTTC.